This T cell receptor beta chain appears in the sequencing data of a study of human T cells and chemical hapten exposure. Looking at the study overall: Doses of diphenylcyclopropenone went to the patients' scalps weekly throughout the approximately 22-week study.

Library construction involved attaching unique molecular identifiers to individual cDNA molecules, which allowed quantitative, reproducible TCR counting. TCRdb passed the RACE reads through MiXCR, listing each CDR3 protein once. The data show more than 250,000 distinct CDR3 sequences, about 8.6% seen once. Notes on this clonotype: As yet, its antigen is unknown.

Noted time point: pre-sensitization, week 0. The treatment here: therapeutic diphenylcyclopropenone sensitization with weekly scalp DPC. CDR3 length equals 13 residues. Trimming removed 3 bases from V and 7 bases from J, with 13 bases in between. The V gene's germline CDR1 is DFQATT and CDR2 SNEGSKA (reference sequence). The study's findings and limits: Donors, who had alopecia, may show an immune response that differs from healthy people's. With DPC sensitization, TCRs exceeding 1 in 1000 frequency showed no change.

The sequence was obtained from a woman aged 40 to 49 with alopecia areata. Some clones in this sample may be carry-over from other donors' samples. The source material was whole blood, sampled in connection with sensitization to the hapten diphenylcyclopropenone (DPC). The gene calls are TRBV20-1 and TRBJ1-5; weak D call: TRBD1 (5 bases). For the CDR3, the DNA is TGCAGTGCTAGCGCAGGGACGGGACAGCCCCAGCATTTT. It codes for CSASAGTGQPQHF.